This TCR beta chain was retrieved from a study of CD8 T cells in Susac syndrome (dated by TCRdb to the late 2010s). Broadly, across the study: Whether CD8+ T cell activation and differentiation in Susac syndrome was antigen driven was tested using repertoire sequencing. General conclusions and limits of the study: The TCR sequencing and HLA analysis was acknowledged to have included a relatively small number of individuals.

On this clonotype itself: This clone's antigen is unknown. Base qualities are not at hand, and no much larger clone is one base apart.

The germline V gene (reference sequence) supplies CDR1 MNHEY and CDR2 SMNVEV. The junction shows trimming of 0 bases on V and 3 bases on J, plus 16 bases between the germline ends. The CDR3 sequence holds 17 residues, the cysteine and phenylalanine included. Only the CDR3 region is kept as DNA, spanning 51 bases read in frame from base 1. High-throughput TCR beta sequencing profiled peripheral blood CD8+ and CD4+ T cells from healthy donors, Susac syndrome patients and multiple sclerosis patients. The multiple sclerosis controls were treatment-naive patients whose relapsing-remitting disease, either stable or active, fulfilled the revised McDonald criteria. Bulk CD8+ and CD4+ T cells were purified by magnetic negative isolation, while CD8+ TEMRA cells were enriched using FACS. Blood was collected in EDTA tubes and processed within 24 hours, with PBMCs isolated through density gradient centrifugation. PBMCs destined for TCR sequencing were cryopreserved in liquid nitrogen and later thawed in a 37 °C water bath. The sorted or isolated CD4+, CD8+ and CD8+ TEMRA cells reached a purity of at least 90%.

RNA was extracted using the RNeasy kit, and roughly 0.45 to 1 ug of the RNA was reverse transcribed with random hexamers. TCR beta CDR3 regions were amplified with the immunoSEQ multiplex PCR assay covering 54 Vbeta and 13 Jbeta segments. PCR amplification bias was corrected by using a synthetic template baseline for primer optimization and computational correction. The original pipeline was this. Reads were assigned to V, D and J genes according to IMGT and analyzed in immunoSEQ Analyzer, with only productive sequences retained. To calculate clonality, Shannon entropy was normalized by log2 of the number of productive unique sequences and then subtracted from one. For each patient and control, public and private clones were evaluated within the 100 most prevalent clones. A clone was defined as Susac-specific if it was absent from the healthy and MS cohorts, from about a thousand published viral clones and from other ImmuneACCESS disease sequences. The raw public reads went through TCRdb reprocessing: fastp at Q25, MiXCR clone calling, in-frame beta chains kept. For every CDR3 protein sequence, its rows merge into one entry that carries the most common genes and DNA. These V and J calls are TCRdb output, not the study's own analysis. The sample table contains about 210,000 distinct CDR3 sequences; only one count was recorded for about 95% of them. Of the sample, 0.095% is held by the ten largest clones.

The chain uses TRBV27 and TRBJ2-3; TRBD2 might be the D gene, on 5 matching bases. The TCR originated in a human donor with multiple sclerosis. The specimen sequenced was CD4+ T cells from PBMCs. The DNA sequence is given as TGTGCCAGCAGTTTATCGCACGGGGTGTTTCTTACAGATACGCAGTATTTT. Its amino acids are CASSLSHGVFLTDTQYF.